This T cell receptor beta chain was obtained from a study of blood T cell repertoires in COVID-19. Study-level information: The analysed material was cDNA or gDNA that came from T cells, B-cell-depleted T cells, or PBMCs.

CDR3 length: 13 amino acids. Germline lookup yields CDR1 MNHNS and CDR2 SASEGT. V was trimmed by 3 bases and J by 4 bases, leaving 8 bases between them. Per the original methods: For nucleated cells, counts were estimated from reference gene primer amplification. Here immunoSEQ multiplex PCR was the method, and the copy in TCRdb shows in-frame clones only, minus some. V, J and clone size reflect that table, while D and trimming were determined from the DNA. The table shows about 260,000 clones, with 80% to 90% occurring only once. The source material was peripheral blood. J is TRBJ2-3 and V is TRBV6-1; unclear D gene. This clonotype was obtained from a woman aged 70-85 years with COVID-19, enrolled during active disease. CDR3 residues: CASSDLVSDTQYF. The CDR3 DNA reads TGTGCCAGCAGTGATCTAGTGTCAGATACGCAGTATTTT.